This TCR beta chain was captured in a study of cytotoxic CD8 clonotypes in ibrutinib-treated CLL (dated by TCRdb to the early 2020s). Study-wide context: The cohort was composed of about 10 relapsed/refractory and about 15 treatment-naive patients; IGHV unmutated status was identified in roughly 18 patients. Cryopreserved peripheral blood mononuclear cells were collected at three points: before therapy, at response, and at either sustained remission or disease progression. Every remission and progressive disease sample was obtained while ibrutinib was still being received by the patients. Of the approximately 86 people in the trial, approximately 26 had longitudinal samples available. The response samples were drawn at a median of approximately twelve months into treatment, with a range of about 6 to 40 months. On average, each sample yielded 270,000 or so productive templates and tens of thousands of productive rearrangements. Responses were partial in some 24 patients and complete in 2; after median around 66 months follow-up, around 15 stayed in remission and about twelve progressed.

Overall study outcomes, separate from this receptor: Baseline clonality was found to be higher than that of age-matched healthy donors and was strongly correlated with circulating CD8+ T-cell counts. Clonality increased at ibrutinib response, stayed stable in sustained remission, and fell back toward baseline at progression. Public clonotypes were found to be uncommon and were observed to contract or remain stable during treatment; the increase in clonality was shown to reflect expansion of private clonotypes at ibrutinib response. Sampling times were not matched between sustained-remission and progressing patients, and lymph node repertoires were not studied.

From the cysteine up to the phenylalanine, the CDR3 has a length of 15 residues. The only DNA kept is the CDR3, 45 bases in frame from the first base. At the junction V is shortened by 4 bases and J by 1 base, with 13 bases in between. CDR1 and CDR2 are read off the germline V gene as MGHDK and SYGVNS. The time point label here, explained by the study, means: eleven to twelve months on ibrutinib. Around 2 micrograms of genomic DNA were extracted from cryopreserved PBMCs for TCR beta library preparation. High-throughput TCR beta sequencing was performed on longitudinal blood samples from CLL patients receiving ibrutinib monotherapy. The patients took part in an open-label, single-center phase 2 trial of ibrutinib monotherapy. This clone was counted between two and nine times. No antigen is known for it. No clone much larger than this one lies a single base away; base qualities are absent. Each clonotype received, on average, approximately 9.9x coverage in deep resolution sequencing performed on a MiSeq, where the target depth lay between 1 in 1 million and 1 in 200,000 T cells. The immunoSEQ hsTCRB Kit was used to generate TCR beta libraries. The study's processing was this. Data were analyzed with ImmunoSEQ Data Assistant and ImmunoSEQ Analyzer, with V, D and J genes assigned per IMGT definitions. Clonality, with values ranging from 0 to 1, was calculated as one minus the normalized Shannon entropy of productive rearrangement frequencies. Only overrepresented clonotypes making up at least 0.05% of each patient's repertoire were included in the public clonotype analysis. Approximately 12 age-matched healthy donor repertoires from immuneACCESS were used as controls for clonality. What TCRdb holds here is the immuneACCESS table cut down to in-frame rearrangements. Part of the clones is not present; checked against another copy, under half of the missing clones reflect an unresolved V gene, and the others are unexplained. For V, J and clone size, that table is used; D and trimming come from the DNA. The sample table shows hundreds of thousands of clones, and roughly 79% are seen once. The ten top clones hold roughly an eighth of the sample.

The TCR comes from a human donor with chronic lymphocytic leukemia. The sequenced sample was PBMCs, obtained after 12 months of ibrutinib treatment. The chain uses TRBV25-1 and TRBJ1-1, with TRBD1 as a weak D call on 6 bases. The DNA is TGTGCCAGCAGTGCCCCAAGGACAGCGAACACTGAAGCTTTCTTT. Translated, this is CASSAPRTANTEAFF.